This T cell receptor (beta chain) was sequenced in a study of blood T cells in healthy people across ages. About the study: When template switching was applied, about one barcoded beta molecule was captured per two T cells. Study results and caveats: With donor CMV status unknown, expanded clonotype changes were possibly confounded. Diversity was higher, and naive CD4+ cells more numerous, in long-lived donors than in aged donors.

Combining a sample-barcoded 5' primer with a J-beta primer mix, a second PCR ran for 7 to 11 cycles. MiXCR was run by TCRdb on the 5' RACE reads, yielding one entry per CDR3 protein. The sample has some 920,000 distinct CDR3 sequences; approximately 50% are singletons. Total RNA extracted from each sample amounted to at least 6 micrograms. As concerns this clonotype: Its antigen is unidentified.

The CDR3 is made up of 24 amino acids. Germline values: CDR1 LNHNV, CDR2 YYDKDF (reference sequence). Trimming removed 5 bases from V and 0 bases from J; junction bases left unmatched: 24. The receptor's source is a woman aged 55-70 years in good health. The sample taken for sequencing was blood. J is TRBJ2-3 and V is TRBV15, with 15 bases aligning to TRBD2. CDR3 bases: TGTGCCACCAGCTTGCCAGCGATACGGACTAGCGGGAGGGCCATCCAAACGAGCACAGATACGCAGTATTTT. It is translated as CATSLPAIRTSGRAIQTSTDTQYF.